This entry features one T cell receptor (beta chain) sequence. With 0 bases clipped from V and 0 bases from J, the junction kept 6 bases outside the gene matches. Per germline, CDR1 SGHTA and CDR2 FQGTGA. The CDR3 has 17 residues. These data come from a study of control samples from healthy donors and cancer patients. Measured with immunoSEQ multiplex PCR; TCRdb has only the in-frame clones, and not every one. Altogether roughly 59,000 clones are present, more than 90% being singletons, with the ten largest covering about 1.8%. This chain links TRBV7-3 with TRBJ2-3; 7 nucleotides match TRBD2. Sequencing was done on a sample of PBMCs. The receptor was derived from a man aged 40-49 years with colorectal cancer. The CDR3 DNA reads TGTGCCAGCAGCTTAACGTCACTAGCGCAAAGCACAGATACGCAGTATTTT. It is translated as CASSLTSLAQSTDTQYF.